In this sample, the clone carrying this T cell receptor beta chain turned up a few times. A second about 6 to 12 cycle PCR used barcoded and J-beta primers. MiXCR, run by TCRdb on the 5' RACE reads, gives a single entry per CDR3 protein. The sample consists of 780,000 or so distinct CDR3 sequences, 56% of them appearing once. Healthy individuals of Caucasian origin from Russia, aged roughly 6 to 90, served as donors. CDR3 length: 15 amino acids. Germline V gene lookup returns CDR1 MGHRA and CDR2 YSYEKL. The sample is drawn from a study of blood T cells in healthy people across ages. The sequencing sample was made of blood. The clonotype originates from a man aged 40-50 years in good health. This chain joins TRBV4-1 and TRBJ2-5; TRBD2 matches 9 bases. With the DNA end fitting TRBJ2-7 better, the J assignment may be wrong. Written as DNA, the CDR3 is TGCGCCAGCAGCGCTAGCGCGGGAGGGCCCTCCGAGCAGTACTTC. This sequence encodes CASSASAGGPSEQYF.